These 26 T cell receptor beta chains share one sample of origin, sequenced in a study of T-cell reconstitution after alpha-beta-depleted transplantation in children. Researchers prepared the TCRbeta library using unique molecular identifiers, the study reports. Using its own MiXCR run on the PCR reads, TCRdb lists one record per CDR3 protein. Here the sample spans about 900,000 distinct CDR3 sequences, about 29% being singletons. The source was PBMCs, mostly from graft donor cells, collected 360 days after TCRalphabeta/CD19-depleted stem cell transplant. All receptors derive from a boy in the first two years of life who had a stem cell transplant for SCID, so the T cells may come from the graft donor.

This clonotype has more than one count but fewer than ten. The rearrangement uses TRBV20-1 and TRBJ2-2; 13 nucleotides match TRBD2. The trim removed 6 bases at V and 4 bases at J, leaving 14 bases unmatched. Germline V gene lookup returns CDR1 DFQATT and CDR2 SNEGSKA (reference sequence). The CDR3 is 18 amino acids. The CDR3 nucleotides read TGCAGTGCCTACCTGACTAGCGGGGGGCCCCGTGTCACCGGGGAGCTGTTTTTT. As protein: CSAYLTSGGPRVTGELFF.

This rearrangement joins TRBV7-9 to TRBJ1-1; 8 positions agree with TRBD1. Looked up from germline, CDR1 is SEHNR and CDR2 is FQNEAQ (reference sequence). J lost 1 base, V lost 5 bases, and 9 bases had no gene match. The CDR3 has 16 residues. CDR3 in DNA: TGTGCCAGCAGCCCAAGAGGGGGGACAGGGAACACTGAAGCTTTCTTT. Protein: CASSPRGGTGNTEAFF. Full variable domain (missing parts from reference TRBV7-9 and TRBJ1-1): DTGVSQNPRHKITKRGQNVTFRCDPISEHNRLYWYRQTLGQGPEFLTYFQNEAQLEKSRLLSDRFSAERPKGSFSTLEIQRTEQGDSAMYLCASSPRGGTGNTEAFFGQGTRLTVV.

The chain couples TRBV6-2 or TRBV6-3 to TRBJ2-5; no reliable D call. This CDR3 spans 14 amino acids. CDR1 and CDR2 from the germline V gene are MNHEY and SVGEGT. V shed 1 base and J shed 3 bases, with 9 bases lying between them. The DNA for the CDR3 is TGTGCCAGCAGTTACTGGGCTGGGGAAGAGACCCAGTACTTC. It translates to CASSYWAGEETQYF.

V usage is TRBV12-3 or TRBV12-4 and J usage is TRBJ2-1; D perhaps matches TRBD1 (5 bases). There are 14 residues in the CDR3. Trimming stripped 4 bases from V and 5 bases from J, with 12 bases between. The CDR3 DNA sequence: TGTGCCAGCAGTTCCCCGGAGACAGACAATGAGCAGTTCTTC. Translated, it gives CASSSPETDNEQFF.

This clonotype was counted only a few times. The J gene is TRBJ2-1, the V gene TRBV24-1; D is unresolved. Trimming took 4 bases from V and 6 from J, leaving 9 bases between them. The CDR3 length is 13 residues. Germline V CDR1 and CDR2: KGHDR, SFDVKD. CDR3 sequence reads: CATSEGSFNEQFF. The CDR3 nucleotides are TGTGCCACCAGTGAGGGATCGTTCAATGAGCAGTTCTTC.

This clonotype was counted only a few times. The chain links TRBV25-1 to TRBJ2-1; D might be TRBD1 (6 bases). The CDR3 runs to 14 residues. Deletions cut 7 bases from V and 6 bases from J, with 16 bases between. Germline CDR1 is MGHDK and CDR2 is SYGVNS. CDR3 region: CASTSDRFGNEQFF. CDR3 bases: TGTGCCAGCACCTCCGACAGGTTTGGCAATGAGCAGTTCTTC. The full variable domain, completed using reference TRBV25-1 and TRBJ2-1, is EADIYQTPRYLVIGTGKKITLECSQTMGHDKMYWYQQDPGMELHLIHYSYGVNSTEKGDLSSESTVSRIRTEHFPLTLESARPSHTSQYLCASTSDRFGNEQFFGPGTRLTVL.

This clonotype was recorded many times. One end of the junction is discordant with germline, which a read error may explain. The chain joins TRBV5-1 to TRBJ2-7; perhaps D is TRBD1 or TRBD2 (5 bases each). The length of the CDR3 is 13 residues. CDR1 and CDR2 (germline): SGHRS, YFSETQ. The DNA for the CDR3 is TGTGCCAGCAGCTTAGGGGACGGCTACGAGCAGTACTTC. Protein sequence: CASSLGDGYEQYF.

The chain combines TRBV5-1 with TRBJ2-5; D uncertain. Germline CDR1 reads SGHRS; CDR2 reads YFSETQ. This CDR3 has 16 residues. The V end was cut by 1 base, the J end by 5 bases, with 18 bases between. The CDR3 DNA is TGCGCCAGCAGCTTGCAGGTTGGACGCAGGTGGGAGACCCAGTACTTC. It codes for CASSLQVGRRWETQYF.

This rearrangement joins TRBV28 to TRBJ2-7, with a tentative D call TRBD1 (5 bases). The CDR3 is 14 amino acids. The V and J ends lost 3 bases and 1 base respectively, with 10 bases between them. Germline V CDR1 and CDR2: MDHEN, SYDVKM. In DNA, the CDR3 is TGTGCCAGCAGTTTTAAGACAGTATCCTACGAGCAGTACTTC. It is translated as CASSFKTVSYEQYF.

A few counts support this clonotype. The chain recombines TRBV12-3 or TRBV12-4 with TRBJ2-3; D ambiguous. This CDR3 contains 16 residues. V was shortened by 6 bases and J by 4 bases, with 20 bases between the two germline ends. The CDR3: CASSSSVGYGSDTQYF. CDR3 bases: TGTGCCAGCAGCTCCAGCGTAGGGTACGGCTCAGATACGCAGTATTTT.

This clonotype was counted many times. One base away lies a much larger clone, so this may be a sequencing read error. This sequence joins TRBV6-2 or TRBV6-3 and TRBJ2-7; D remains unclear. Germline CDR1 is MNHEY and CDR2 is SVGEGT. The CDR3 totals 11 residues. V was pared by 6 bases and J by 2 bases, with 5 bases between. The CDR3 coding sequence is TGTGCCAGCAGCTTCACCTACGAGCAGTACTTC. Translating gives CASSFTYEQYF.

This clonotype has a handful of counts. The chain employs TRBV12-3 or TRBV12-4 and TRBJ2-3, with TRBD2 identical over 11 bases. This CDR3 has 15 amino acids. V shed 5 bases, J shed 1 base, and the junction held 2 bases outside the gene matches. For the CDR3, the DNA is TGTGCCAGCAGTATGACTAGCGGGGGCACAGATACGCAGTATTTT. It codes for CASSMTSGGTDTQYF.

This clonotype appeared a few times. The V gene is TRBV6-2 or TRBV6-3, the J gene TRBJ1-1; possibly TRBD1 for D (6 bases). CDR1 is MNHEY and CDR2 is SVGEGT in the germline V gene. The CDR3 covers 15 residues. Trimming pared 7 bases from V and 6 bases from J, leaving 21 bases between. Here the CDR3 DNA reads TGTGCCAGCAATAAAGCCGGGACAAAAAACGCTGAAGCTTTCTTT. Its protein is CASNKAGTKNAEAFF.

This chain connects TRBV6-5 to TRBJ2-3; unclear D gene. The V end was cut by 1 base, the J end by 0 bases, with 11 bases between. Germline CDR1 is MNHEY and CDR2 is SVGAGI. The CDR3 has 16 residues. The CDR3, as DNA: TGTGCCAGCAGTTACTTACCGACGACGAGCACAGATACGCAGTATTTT. Translation: CASSYLPTTSTDTQYF.

The chain employs TRBV2 and TRBJ1-6; no clear D. CDR3 length equals 14 residues. Germline loops: CDR1 SNHLY, CDR2 FYNNEI. Trimming cost V 3 bases and J 7 bases, with 10 bases left between them. The CDR3 DNA follows: TGTGCCAGCAGTGATGGGCAGGAGAATTCACCCCTCCACTTT. Amino acid sequence: CASSDGQENSPLHF.

The chain is built from TRBV5-1 and TRBJ1-4; tentatively, D is TRBD1 (6 bases). Germline V gene sequence: CDR1 SGHRS, CDR2 YFSETQ. The CDR3 length is 15 residues. V shed 0 bases and J shed 7 bases, with 13 bases lying between them. This CDR3 reads CASSLAGQISEKLFF. The CDR3 coding sequence is TGCGCCAGCAGCTTGGCTGGACAGATAAGTGAAAAACTGTTTTTT.

The chain couples TRBV5-1 to TRBJ2-5; TRBD2 matches 8 bases. From germline, CDR1 is SGHRS and CDR2 YFSETQ. The junction had 12 bases not matched to a gene; V was cut back by 4 bases and J by 4 bases. The CDR3 extends over 16 amino acids. The CDR3 nucleotides are TGCGCCAGCAGCCCGTGGACTAGCCTGGAAGGAGAGACCCAGTACTTC. Its translation: CASSPWTSLEGETQYF.

The gene calls are TRBV5-1 and TRBJ1-5, with a tentative D call TRBD1 (5 bases). The length of the CDR3 is 18 residues. Germline CDR1 and CDR2: SGHRS and YFSETQ. V was cut by 1 base and J by 2 bases, with 19 bases left in between. CDR3 nucleotide sequence: TGCGCCAGCAGCTTGTATCCCTTACAGGCGATTGGCAATCAGCCCCAGCATTTT. Protein product: CASSLYPLQAIGNQPQHF.

This sequence joins TRBV20-1 and TRBJ1-4, with D hard to call. Germline V CDR1 and CDR2: DFQATT, SNEGSKA (reference sequence). The CDR3 has 11 residues. The V end was cut by 5 bases, the J end by 8 bases, with 9 bases between. The CDR3 reads CSAGLREKLFF. CDR3 DNA sequence: TGCAGTGCTGGTCTTCGGGAAAAACTGTTTTTT.

This clonotype was counted a few times. This rearrangement joins TRBV13 to TRBJ2-7; no definite D call. The CDR3 length is 14 residues. CDR1 and CDR2 (germline): PRHDT, FYEKMQ (reference sequence). V was shortened by 3 bases and J by 2 bases, with 11 bases between the two germline ends. The CDR3 spells CASSLGMGTYEQYF. CDR3 nucleotides: TGTGCCAGCAGCTTGGGGATGGGGACCTACGAGCAGTACTTC.

In its sample, this clonotype was seen a few times. The rearrangement joins TRBV7-2 to TRBJ2-1; perhaps TRBD1 as D (5 bases). Germline V gene data show CDR1 as SGHTA and CDR2 as FQGNSA. CDR3 size: 16 residues. The V end was cut by 5 bases, the J end by 10 bases, with 24 bases between. The CDR3 is CASSPAPTTRNREQFF. CDR3 sequence (DNA): TGTGCCAGCAGCCCAGCCCCGACAACTCGGAACAGGGAGCAGTTCTTC.

V is TRBV5-1 and J is TRBJ2-7; D gene ambiguous. This CDR3 is 14 amino acids long. Trimming left V 4 bases short and J 0 bases short, with 11 bases between. Germline V gene lookup returns CDR1 SGHRS and CDR2 YFSETQ. The CDR3 region is CASSPPTASYEQYF. CDR3 nucleotides: TGCGCCAGCAGCCCCCCGACGGCCTCCTACGAGCAGTACTTC.

The chain is built from TRBV5-1 and TRBJ2-3; 10 nucleotides align to TRBD2. CDR1 is SGHRS and CDR2 is YFSETQ in the germline V gene. The CDR3 is 15 residues long. After removal of 7 bases from V and 4 bases from J, the junction contained 9 bases not matched to a gene. CDR3 DNA: TGCGCCAGCTCCCTAGCGGGGGTTTGGGCAGATACGCAGTATTTT. Translating it yields CASSLAGVWADTQYF.

CDR3 residues: CASSIGGQGPNEQYF. The CDR3 bases are TGTGCCAGCAGCATTGGTGGGCAGGGTCCCAACGAGCAGTACTTC. The rearrangement joins TRBV7-9 to TRBJ2-7; possibly TRBD1 for D (5 bases). Trimming cost V 5 bases and J 5 bases, with 19 bases left between them. Germline CDR1 SEHNR, CDR2 FQNEAQ (reference sequence). The CDR3 loop spans 15 amino acids.

The chain has TRBV20-1 and TRBJ2-5, with D perhaps matching TRBD2 (5 bases). The V gene lost 4 bases and the J gene lost 5 bases, with 11 bases spanning the gap. The germline V gene encodes CDR1 DFQATT and CDR2 SNEGSKA (reference sequence). This CDR3 comprises 12 residues. The CDR3, as DNA: TGCAGTGCTAAGGTCGTAGCGGAGACCCAGTACTTC. This codes for CSAKVVAETQYF.

The chain uses TRBV12-3 or TRBV12-4 and TRBJ2-6; perhaps TRBD1 as D (6 bases). The CDR3 is 15 residues long. Between the trimmed V and J ends, which lost 5 bases and 1 base, there was a span of 9 bases. CDR3 sequence: CASSRRGSGANVLTF. Written as DNA, the CDR3 is TGTGCCAGCAGTCGCAGGGGTTCTGGGGCCAACGTCCTGACTTTC.